The clone carrying this TCR beta chain was seen a few times. What it binds is not known. The data are from a study of blood T cells in healthy people across ages. Findings and limits, study-wide: Not knowing donor CMV status may have confounded expanded clonotype changes. With age, beta diversity per million T cells declined roughly linearly, significantly by 40.

Sample-barcoded 5' priming and a J-beta primer mix drove a second PCR of about 7 to 12 cycles. Every cDNA molecule carried a tag from a template-switch adaptor bearing 12 random nucleotides. TCRdb re-called the 5' RACE reads through MiXCR, storing one row per CDR3 protein. The sample has under 1,100,000 distinct CDR3 sequences; around 25% are singletons. The CDR3 totals 14 residues. The germline V gene has CDR1 SGHTA and CDR2 FQGNSA. Trimming shortened V by 5 bases and J by 4 bases, and 14 bases separated the two germline ends. This sample also appeared in a second study, on T cells of mothers and their children.

This TCR was sampled from a girl aged 2 to 10 in good health. The sample was blood. The gene calls are TRBV7-2 and TRBJ1-2; D may be TRBD1 (6 bases). The CDR3 here is CASSRDKDIYGYTF. CDR3 DNA: TGTGCCAGCAGCAGGGACAAGGACATCTATGGCTACACCTTC.